This T cell receptor beta chain originates from a study of identical twins. V lost 5 bases and J lost 3, with 20 bases in between. CDR3 length: 16 amino acids. Germline CDR1 and CDR2: MDHEN and SYDVKM. TCRdb re-called the 5' RACE reads through MiXCR, storing one row per CDR3 protein. The profile shows 310,000 or so distinct CDR3 sequences, 9.5% of them singletons. This clonotype was observed many times. These same data were also listed under a study on yellow fever vaccine responses in identical twins.

The sequencing sample was made of CD8+ T cells sorted from blood. This receptor was identified in a woman under 30 in good health. The chain uses TRBV28 and TRBJ2-7, with D perhaps matching TRBD2 (6 bases). The CDR3 DNA reads as TGTGCCAGCAGTCCGAGTCGACTAGAAACCCTCTACGAGCAGTACTTC. It translates to CASSPSRLETLYEQYF.